This T cell receptor beta chain was captured by sequencing in a study of shared clonotypes between healthy human individuals. Overall study findings and caveats: Specimens sampled were limited to blood, with tissue repertoires likely differing.

As concerns this clone: Its antigen is not identified.

Assay: immunoSEQ multiplex PCR; the TCRdb copy retains only in-frame clones and omits some. In the table there are 600,000 to 750,000 clones, about two thirds of which are singletons. The ends lost 5 bases at V and 3 bases at J; junction bases unmatched: 6. Germline lookup yields CDR1 SGHTA and CDR2 FQGNSA. This CDR3 has 15 residues. The specimen sequenced was memory CD4+ T cells sorted from blood. The subset here: CD45RA-negative fraction. V and J are TRBV7-2 and TRBJ2-1, with 8 positions matching TRBD2. The sequence came from a woman aged 25 to 39 in good health. CDR3 loop: CASSRRSGVYNEQFF. The CDR3 DNA reads TGTGCCAGCAGCCGACGTAGCGGGGTCTACAATGAGCAGTTCTTC. The variable domain in full, completed from reference TRBV7-2 and TRBJ2-1, reads GAGVSQSPSNKVTEKGKDVELRCDPISGHTALYWYRQSLGQGLEFLIYFQGNSAPDKSGLPSDRFSAERTGGSVSTLTIQRTQQEDSAVYLCASSRRSGVYNEQFFGPGTRLTVL.